This TCR beta chain was captured in a study of cytomegalovirus exposure and HLA in healthy donors. Some clones are missing from TCRdb's copy, which holds only in-frame ones; the method was immunoSEQ multiplex PCR. Of around 150,000 clones in the sample, roughly 90% are singletons; the top ten hold about a tenth. As to this clone: Its antigen is not identified.

CDR1 and CDR2 (germline): LGHNA, YNFKEQ. Trimming took off 1 base at V and 5 bases at J, with 9 bases between the two ends. The CDR3 loop spans 13 amino acids. Broader study findings: Many donors shared some public TCRs, even though most TCR sequences were rare.

This receptor was taken from a woman under 30 in good health and CMV-seropositive. The V gene is TRBV4-2, the J gene TRBJ2-7; possibly TRBD2 for D (6 bases). The sequencing input was PBMCs. CDR3 DNA sequence: TGTGCCAGCAGCCAAGGTCGACTAGACGAGCAGTACTTC. This sequence encodes CASSQGRLDEQYF.